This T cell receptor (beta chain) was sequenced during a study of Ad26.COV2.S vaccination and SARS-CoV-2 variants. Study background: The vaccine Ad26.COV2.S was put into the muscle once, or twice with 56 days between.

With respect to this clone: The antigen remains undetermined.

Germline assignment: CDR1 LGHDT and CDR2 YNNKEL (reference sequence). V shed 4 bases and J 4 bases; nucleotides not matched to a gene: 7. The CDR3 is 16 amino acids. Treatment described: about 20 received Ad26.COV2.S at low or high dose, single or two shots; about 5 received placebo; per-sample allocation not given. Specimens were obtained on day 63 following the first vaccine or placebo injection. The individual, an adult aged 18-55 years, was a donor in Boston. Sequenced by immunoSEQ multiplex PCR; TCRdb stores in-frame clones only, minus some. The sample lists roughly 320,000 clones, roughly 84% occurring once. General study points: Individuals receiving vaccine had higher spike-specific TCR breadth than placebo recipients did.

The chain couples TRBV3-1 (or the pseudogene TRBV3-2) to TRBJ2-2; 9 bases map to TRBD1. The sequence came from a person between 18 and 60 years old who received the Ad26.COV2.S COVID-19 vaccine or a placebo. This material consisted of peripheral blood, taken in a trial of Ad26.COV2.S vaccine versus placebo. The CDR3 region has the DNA TGTGCCAGCAGCCCAACTCCGGGACAGGGCACCGGGGAGCTGTTTTTT. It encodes CASSPTPGQGTGELFF.